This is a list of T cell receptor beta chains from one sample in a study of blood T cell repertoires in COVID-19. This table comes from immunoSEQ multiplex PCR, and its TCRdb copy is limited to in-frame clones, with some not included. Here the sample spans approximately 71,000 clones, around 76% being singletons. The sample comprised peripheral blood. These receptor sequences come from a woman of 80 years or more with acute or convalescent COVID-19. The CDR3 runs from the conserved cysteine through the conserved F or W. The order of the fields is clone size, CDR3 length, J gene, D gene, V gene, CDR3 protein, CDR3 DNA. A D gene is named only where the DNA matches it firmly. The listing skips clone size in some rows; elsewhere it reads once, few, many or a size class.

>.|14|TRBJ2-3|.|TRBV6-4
CASSPTRSTDTQYF
TGTGCCAGCAGCCCCACTAGGAGCACAGATACGCAGTATTTT
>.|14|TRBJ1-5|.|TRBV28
CASIRGSSNQPQHF
TGTGCCAGCATACGGGGGTCGAGCAATCAGCCCCAGCATTTT
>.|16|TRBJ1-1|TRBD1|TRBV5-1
CASRNPAGGWNTEAFF
TGCGCCAGCAGAAACCCTGCAGGGGGCTGGAACACTGAAGCTTTCTTT
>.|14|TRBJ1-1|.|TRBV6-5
CASSYSTLATEAFF
TGTGCCAGCAGTTACTCGACATTGGCCACTGAAGCTTTCTTT
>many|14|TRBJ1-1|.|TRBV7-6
CASSLAPVNTEAFF
TGTGCCAGCAGCTTAGCCCCAGTGAACACTGAAGCTTTCTTT
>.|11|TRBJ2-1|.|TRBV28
CASRVRDEQFF
TGTGCCAGCAGGGTGAGGGATGAGCAGTTCTTC
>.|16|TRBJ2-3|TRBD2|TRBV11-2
CASSIGTRPHTDTQYF
TGTGCCAGCAGCATCGGGACTAGGCCTCATACAGATACGCAGTATTTT
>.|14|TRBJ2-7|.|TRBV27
CASSLSPVSYEQYF
TGTGCCAGCAGTTTATCCCCGGTCTCCTACGAGCAGTACTTC
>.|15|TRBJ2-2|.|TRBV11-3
CASSLSGAGTGELFF
TGTGCCAGCAGCCTTTCAGGGGCAGGGACCGGGGAGCTGTTTTTT
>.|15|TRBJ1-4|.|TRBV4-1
CASSQATPSYEKLFF
TGCGCCAGCAGCCAAGCTACCCCCTCATACGAAAAACTGTTTTTT
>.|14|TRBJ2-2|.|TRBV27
CASAGYIGTGELFF
TGTGCCAGCGCAGGGTACATAGGGACCGGGGAGCTGTTTTTT
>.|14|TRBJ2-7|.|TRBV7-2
CASSPTRVVYEQYF
TGTGCCAGCAGCCCTACTAGGGTGGTCTACGAGCAGTACTTC
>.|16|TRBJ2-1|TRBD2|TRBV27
CASSLGLAGPGDEQFF
TGTGCCAGCAGTTTAGGACTAGCGGGCCCTGGGGATGAGCAGTTCTTC
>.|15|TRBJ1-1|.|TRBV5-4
CASSLATTTPTEAFF
TGTGCCAGCAGCTTGGCGACGACGACACCCACTGAAGCTTTCTTT
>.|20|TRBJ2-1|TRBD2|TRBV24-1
CATSDPSGTSGKSSYNEQFF
TGTGCCACCAGTGATCCCTCCGGGACTAGCGGGAAGAGCTCCTACAATGAGCAGTTCTTC
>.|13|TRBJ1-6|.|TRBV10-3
CAISTANNSPLHF
TGTGCCATCAGTACAGCAAATAATTCACCCCTCCACTTT
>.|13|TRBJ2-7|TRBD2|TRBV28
CASVRERSYEQYF
TGTGCCAGCGTGCGGGAGCGCTCCTACGAGCAGTACTTC
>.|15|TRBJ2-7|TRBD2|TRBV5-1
CASSWVGSGRDEQYF
TGCGCCAGCAGCTGGGTCGGTAGCGGGAGGGACGAGCAGTACTTC
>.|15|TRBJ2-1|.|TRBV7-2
CASSSLVSSYNEQFF
TGTGCCAGCAGCTCCCTAGTGAGCTCCTACAATGAGCAGTTCTTC
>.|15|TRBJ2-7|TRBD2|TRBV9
CASSVGLALAYEQYF
TGTGCCAGCAGCGTCGGACTAGCCCTAGCCTACGAGCAGTACTTC
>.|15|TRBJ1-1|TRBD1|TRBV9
CASSFSDRGHTEAFF
TGTGCCAGCAGCTTCAGCGACAGGGGGCACACTGAAGCTTTCTTT
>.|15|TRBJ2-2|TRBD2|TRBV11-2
CASSQGLAFTGELFF
TGTGCCAGCAGCCAGGGACTAGCGTTTACCGGGGAGCTGTTTTTT
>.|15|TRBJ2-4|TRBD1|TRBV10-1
CASSARGQGWNIQYF
TGCGCCAGCAGTGCCCGGGGACAGGGGTGGAACATTCAGTACTTC
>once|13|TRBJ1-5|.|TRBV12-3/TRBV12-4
CASKRGVPQPQHF
TGTGCCAGCAAGCGGGGAGTACCTCAGCCCCAGCATTTT
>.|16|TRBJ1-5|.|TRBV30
CAWSVPRGLSNQPQHF
TGTGCCTGGAGTGTACCCCGTGGCCTTAGCAATCAGCCCCAGCATTTT
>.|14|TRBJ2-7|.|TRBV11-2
CASSLARGSYEQYF
TGTGCCAGCAGCTTAGCGCGGGGCTCCTACGAGCAGTACTTC
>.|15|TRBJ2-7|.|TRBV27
CASSFNTGSTYEQYF
TGTGCCAGCAGTTTTAATACAGGGTCCACCTACGAGCAGTACTTC
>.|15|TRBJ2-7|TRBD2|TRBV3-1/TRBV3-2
CASSPRTSGRGEQYF
TGTGCCAGCAGCCCCCGGACTAGCGGGAGGGGCGAGCAGTACTTC
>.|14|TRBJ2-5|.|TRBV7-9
CASSLAQQKETQYF
TGTGCCAGCAGCTTAGCGCAACAGAAGGAGACCCAGTACTTC
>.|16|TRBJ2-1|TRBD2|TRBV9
CASSVSLADGDNEQFF
TGTGCCAGCAGCGTCTCTCTAGCGGACGGGGACAATGAGCAGTTCTTC
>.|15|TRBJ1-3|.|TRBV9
CASSVAGQVGNTIYF
TGTGCCAGCAGCGTAGCTGGGCAAGTGGGAAACACCATATATTTT
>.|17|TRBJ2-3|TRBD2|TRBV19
CASNPRNSGGRPNTQYF
TGTGCCAGTAACCCTCGGAATAGCGGGGGGCGGCCAAATACGCAGTATTTT
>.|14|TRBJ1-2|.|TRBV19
CASSPLLGNYGYTF
TGTGCCAGTAGTCCCCTACTAGGCAACTATGGCTACACCTTC
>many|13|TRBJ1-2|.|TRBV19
CASSIDRDSIYTF
TGTGCCAGTAGTATAGATAGAGACAGCATCTACACCTTC
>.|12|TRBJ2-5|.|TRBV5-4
CASSRQQETQYF
TGTGCCAGCAGCCGACAACAAGAGACCCAGTACTTC
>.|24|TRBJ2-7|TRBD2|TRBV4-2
CASSQPTPGPGTSGRRGTTYEQYF
TGTGCCAGCAGCCAACCCACCCCCGGGCCAGGGACTAGCGGGAGAAGGGGGACGACGTACGAGCAGTACTTC
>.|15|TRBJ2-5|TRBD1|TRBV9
CASSPQDRVWETQYF
TGTGCCAGCAGCCCCCAGGACAGGGTTTGGGAGACCCAGTACTTC
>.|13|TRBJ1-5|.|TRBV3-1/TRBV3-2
CASSQGEVQPQHF
TGTGCCAGCAGCCAAGGGGAGGTGCAGCCCCAGCATTTT
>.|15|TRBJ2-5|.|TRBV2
CASSDPPEHQETQYF
TGTGCCAGCAGTGATCCCCCGGAGCACCAAGAGACCCAGTACTTC
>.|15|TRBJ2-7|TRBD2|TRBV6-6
CASSPTSGRQGEQYF
TGTGCCAGCAGCCCCACCAGCGGGAGGCAGGGCGAGCAGTACTTC
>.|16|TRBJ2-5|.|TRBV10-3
CAISEGPSLRQETQYF
TGTGCCATCAGTGAGGGCCCCAGTCTCAGGCAAGAGACCCAGTACTTC
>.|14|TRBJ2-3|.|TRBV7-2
CASSLDRVADTQYF
TGTGCCAGCAGCTTAGACAGGGTCGCGGATACGCAGTATTTT
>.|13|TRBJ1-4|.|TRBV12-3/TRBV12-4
CASSLGTVRKLFF
TGTGCCAGCAGCCTTGGGACTGTCCGAAAACTGTTTTTT
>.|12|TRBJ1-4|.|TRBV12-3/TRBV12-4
CASSFWQAFQFF
TGTGCCAGCAGTTTCTGGCAGGCCTTTCAGTTTTTT
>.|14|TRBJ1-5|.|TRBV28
CASSSGHSNQPQHF
TGTGCCAGCAGTTCTGGGCACAGCAATCAGCCCCAGCATTTT
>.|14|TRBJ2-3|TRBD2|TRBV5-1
CASSLPSGLDTQYF
TGCGCCAGCAGCCTTCCTAGCGGACTAGATACGCAGTATTTT
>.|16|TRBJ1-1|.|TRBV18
CASSPRTRQSNTEAFF
TGTGCCAGCTCACCCCGGACCCGACAGAGTAACACTGAAGCTTTCTTT
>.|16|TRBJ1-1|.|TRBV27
CASSFDGVGRNTEAFF
TGTGCCAGCAGTTTTGATGGTGTTGGGAGGAACACTGAAGCTTTCTTT
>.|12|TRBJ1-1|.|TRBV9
CASSFQGTEAFF
TGTGCCAGCAGCTTCCAGGGAACTGAAGCTTTCTTT
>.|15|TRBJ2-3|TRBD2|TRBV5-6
CASSFLAEITDTQYF
TGTGCCAGCAGCTTTCTAGCGGAGATCACAGATACGCAGTATTTT
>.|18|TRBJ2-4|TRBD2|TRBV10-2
CASRSLLADTLAKNIQYF
TGCGCCAGCAGGTCGTTGCTAGCGGATACCCTAGCCAAAAACATTCAGTACTTC
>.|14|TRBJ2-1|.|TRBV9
CASSVATTGGEQFF
TGTGCCAGCAGCGTAGCTACCACCGGGGGTGAGCAGTTCTTC
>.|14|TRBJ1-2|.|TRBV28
CASRSPLGAYGYTF
TGTGCCAGCAGGTCCCCCTTGGGGGCTTATGGCTACACCTTC
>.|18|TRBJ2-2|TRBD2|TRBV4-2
CASSPRLAGILNTGELFF
TGTGCCAGCAGCCCCAGACTAGCGGGAATCCTAAACACCGGGGAGCTGTTTTTT
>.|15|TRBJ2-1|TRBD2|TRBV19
CASTLAGGAFNEQFF
TGTGCCAGTACCTTAGCGGGAGGGGCCTTCAATGAGCAGTTCTTC
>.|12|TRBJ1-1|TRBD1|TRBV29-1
CSVSTGVTEAFF
TGCAGCGTTTCCACAGGGGTCACTGAAGCTTTCTTT
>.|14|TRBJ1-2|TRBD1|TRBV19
CASSMAGQKDELAF
TGTGCCAGTAGTATGGCGGGACAGAAAGACGAGCTCGCCTTC
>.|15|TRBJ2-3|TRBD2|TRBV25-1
CASSASGSKTDTQYF
TGTGCCAGCAGTGCTAGCGGGAGTAAGACAGATACGCAGTATTTT